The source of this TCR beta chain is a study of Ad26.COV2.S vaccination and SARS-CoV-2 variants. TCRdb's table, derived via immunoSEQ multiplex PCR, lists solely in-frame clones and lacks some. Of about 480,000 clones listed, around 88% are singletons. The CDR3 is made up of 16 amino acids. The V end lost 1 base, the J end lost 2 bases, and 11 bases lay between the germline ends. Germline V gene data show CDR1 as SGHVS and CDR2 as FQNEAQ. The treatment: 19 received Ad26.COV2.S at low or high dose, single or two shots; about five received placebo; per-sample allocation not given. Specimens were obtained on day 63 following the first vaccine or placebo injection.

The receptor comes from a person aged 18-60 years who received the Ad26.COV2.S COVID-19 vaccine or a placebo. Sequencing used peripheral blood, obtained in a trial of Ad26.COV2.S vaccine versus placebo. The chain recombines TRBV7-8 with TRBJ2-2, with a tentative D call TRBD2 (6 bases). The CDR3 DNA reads TGTGCCAGCAGCTTAGGTGGTAGCGGTAACACCGGGGAGCTGTTTTTT. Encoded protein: CASSLGGSGNTGELFF.